This T cell receptor (beta chain) appears in the sequencing data of a study of T-cell memory formation after mild COVID-19. Across the whole study: Most TCR clusters belonged to a single donor.

A single record per CDR3 protein comes from TCRdb applying MiXCR to the 5' RACE reads. The sample has 100,000 to 120,000 distinct CDR3 sequences; 15% to 20% are singletons. Overall study results and limits: Later expanders leaned CD4+, whereas clones that contracted between day 15 and 85 were balanced CD4/CD8. Cross-reactive memory appears to have joined, as suggested by some responding clones showing up in pre-infection memory. Mainly in CM and EM were contracting CD4+ clones; CD8+ were in EMRA.

V shed 0 bases and J shed 3 bases, with 14 bases lying between them. Germline V gene data show CDR1 as KGHDR and CDR2 as SFDVKD. The CDR3 length is 17 residues. This clonotype was counted ten times or more. Its antigen is currently unknown. This TCR came from a man younger than 30 who had mild COVID-19 (a few samples of this study predate the infection). Cell type and time point are not known. The sample was PBMCs or a T cell subset sorted from them (not recorded which). This chain connects TRBV24-1 to TRBJ1-5; D not certain. Written as DNA, the CDR3 is TGTGCCACCAGTGATTTGCTAGGGCGGTCTTACAATCAGCCCCAGCATTTT. Its translation is CATSDLLGRSYNQPQHF.